This T cell receptor beta chain was found in a study of blood T cell repertoires in COVID-19. For the study at large: The study drew acute and convalescent COVID-19 samples from the United States, Italy and Spain. The analysed material was cDNA or gDNA that came from T cells, B-cell-depleted T cells, or PBMCs.

Original data processing: Amplification from reference gene primers served as the basis for estimated nucleated cell counts. Only in-frame clones appear in the TCRdb table, and some are missing; sequencing was by immunoSEQ multiplex PCR. V, J and clone size are those of that table, while D and trimming were read from the DNA. This table holds some 310,000 clones, about nine tenths found once. This CDR3 region has 16 residues. V lost 4 bases, J lost 1 base, and 3 bases stayed unmatched. Germline CDR1 SGHRS, CDR2 YFSETQ. The TCR originated in a man aged 45-65 years with active or convalescent COVID-19. The chain carries TRBV5-1 and TRBJ2-7, with TRBD2 identical over 15 bases. Material for sequencing was peripheral blood. The CDR3 spells CASSRGTSGGSYEQYF. The CDR3 nucleotides read TGCGCCAGCAGCCGCGGGACTAGCGGGGGGTCCTACGAGCAGTACTTC.